This T cell receptor (beta chain) was observed in a study of shared clonotypes between healthy human individuals. Study findings and constraints: Among donors, clonotype sharing was expected to be affected by sequencing depth. Rarefaction curves obtained for sorted subsets showed sequencing incomplete despite large depth.

The CDR3 is made up of 16 amino acids. The ends were cut back, 5 bases at V and 5 bases at J, with 22 bases in the middle. Germline V gene lookup returns CDR1 MDHEN and CDR2 SYDVKM. Sequencing was at deep level. When replicate PCRs were run on sorted subsets, they used approximately 210 ng DNA, some 33,000 T cell genomes. Here immunoSEQ multiplex PCR was the method, and the copy in TCRdb shows in-frame clones only, minus some. This table has 2 million to 2.5 million clones, approximately 93% appearing once. In the case of this clone: Its specificity is unknown.

This chain links TRBV28 with TRBJ2-7, with D unresolved. The receptor was isolated from a man between 18 and 29 years old in good health. Some clones in this sample may be carry-over from other donors' samples. The sequencing sample was made of naive CD4+ T cells from PBMCs. Subset of the sample: CD45RA+ positively selected. This CDR3 is CASSKKDWYYFDEQYF. The CDR3 coding sequence is TGTGCCAGCAGTAAAAAAGACTGGTACTATTTCGACGAGCAGTACTTC.